This T cell receptor beta chain originates from a study of vaccination and CD4 T cells after COVID-19. In the study overall: Comprising six males and four females, the convalescent participants counted two Hispanic individuals among them.

Researchers used the Oncomine TCR Beta short-read assay to sequence DNA from cultured CD4+ T cells. Via MiXCR, TCRdb re-called the PCR reads, giving one row per CDR3 protein. The profile shows about 15,000 distinct CDR3 sequences, roughly 52% of them singletons. Treatment of the sample: roughly 10-day PBMC culture with coronavirus spike peptide pools or control peptides (ViraFEST assay). Millions of PBMCs went into each well for culture with 7.5 to 10 IU/ml IL-2 and around 10 ug/ml peptide pools. Points on this clonotype: Its antigen is not identified.

The V segment lost 2 bases and the J segment 7 bases; nucleotides outside the gene matches: 4. The CDR3 is made up of 16 amino acids. Germline V gene data show CDR1 as SNHLY and CDR2 as FYNNEI. V is TRBV2 and J is TRBJ1-6; 11 nucleotides agree with TRBD1. The sequences come from CD4+ T cells from blood, cultured in vitro, collected before SARS-CoV-2 vaccination. This TCR was sampled from a human donor who had recovered from COVID-19. The CDR3 DNA reads as TGTGCCAGCAGTGAATTCGGGACAGGGGGAAATTCACCCCTCCACTTT. Protein: CASSEFGTGGNSPLHF.